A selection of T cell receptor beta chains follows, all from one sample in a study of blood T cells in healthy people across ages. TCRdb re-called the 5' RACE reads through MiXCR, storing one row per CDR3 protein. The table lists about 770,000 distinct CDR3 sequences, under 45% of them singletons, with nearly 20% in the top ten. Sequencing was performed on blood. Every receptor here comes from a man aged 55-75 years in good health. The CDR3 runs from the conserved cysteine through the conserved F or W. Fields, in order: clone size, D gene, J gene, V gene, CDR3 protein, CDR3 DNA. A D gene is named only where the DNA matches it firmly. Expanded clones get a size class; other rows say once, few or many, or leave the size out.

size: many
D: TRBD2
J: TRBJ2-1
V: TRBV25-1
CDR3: CASSRGIGTSGVSSYNEQFF
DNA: TGTGCCAGCAGTCGAGGCATAGGGACTAGCGGGGTTAGCTCCTACAATGAGCAGTTCTTC

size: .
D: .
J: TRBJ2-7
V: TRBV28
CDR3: CASSSETRSYEQYF
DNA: TGTGCCAGCAGTTCGGAGACGAGGTCCTACGAGCAGTACTTC

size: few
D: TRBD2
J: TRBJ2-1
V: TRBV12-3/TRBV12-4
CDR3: CASIPSGGTLNEQFF
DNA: TGTGCCAGCATTCCGAGCGGGGGCACGTTGAATGAGCAGTTCTTC

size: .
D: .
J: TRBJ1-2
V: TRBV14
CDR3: CASSPLREVSNYGYTF
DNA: TGTGCCAGCAGCCCCCTTCGCGAGGTCTCTAACTATGGCTACACCTTC

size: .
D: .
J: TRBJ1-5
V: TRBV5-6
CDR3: CASSLLRTPSIF
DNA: TGTGCCAGCAGCTTGCTCCGAACGCCCAGCATTTTT

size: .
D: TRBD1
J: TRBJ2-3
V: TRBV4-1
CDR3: CASSQGVTGALRDTQYF
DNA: TGCGCCAGCAGCCAAGGAGTTACAGGGGCCCTACGAGATACGCAGTATTTT

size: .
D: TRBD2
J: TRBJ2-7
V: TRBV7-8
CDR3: CASNLAAGGREQYF
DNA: TGTGCCAGCAACCTAGCGGCGGGGGGGCGGGAGCAGTACTTC

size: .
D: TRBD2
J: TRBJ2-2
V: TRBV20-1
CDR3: CSAPGLTGELFF
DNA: TGCAGTGCTCCGGGACTAACCGGGGAGCTGTTTTTT

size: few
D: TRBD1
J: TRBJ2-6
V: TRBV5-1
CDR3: CATQTGDANVLTF
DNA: TGCGCCACCCAAACAGGGGACGCCAACGTCCTGACTTTC

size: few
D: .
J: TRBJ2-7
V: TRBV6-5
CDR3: CASSYQGRSSYEQYF
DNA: TGTGCCAGCAGTTACCAGGGCAGAAGCTCCTACGAGCAGTACTTC

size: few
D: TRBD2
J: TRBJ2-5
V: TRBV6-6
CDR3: CASSYNPGTSGETQYF
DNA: TGTGCCAGCAGTTACAACCCCGGGACTAGCGGAGAGACCCAGTACTTC

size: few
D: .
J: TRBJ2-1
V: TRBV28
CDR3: CASSLSGRYNEQFF
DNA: TGTGCCAGCAGTTTATCGGGCAGATACAATGAGCAGTTCTTC

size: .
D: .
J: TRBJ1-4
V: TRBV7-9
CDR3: CASSLGSQVNEKLFF
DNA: TGTGCCAGCAGCTTGGGCTCGCAAGTAAATGAAAAACTGTTTTTT

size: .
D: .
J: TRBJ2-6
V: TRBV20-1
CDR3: CSADNPGANVPTF
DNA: TGCAGTGCTGATAACCCTGGGGCCAACGTCCCGACTTTC

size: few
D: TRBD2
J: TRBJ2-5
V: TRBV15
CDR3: CATSREGSGGGETQYF
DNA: TGTGCCACCAGCAGAGAGGGAAGCGGGGGAGGGGAGACCCAGTACTTC

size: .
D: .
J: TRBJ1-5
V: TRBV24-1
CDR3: CATSAGFGSNQPQHF
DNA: TGTGCCACCAGTGCAGGGTTCGGTAGCAATCAGCCCCAGCATTTT

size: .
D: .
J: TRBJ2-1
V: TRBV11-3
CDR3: CASSPRKNEQFF
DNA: TGTGCCAGCAGCCCAAGGAAGAATGAGCAGTTCTTC

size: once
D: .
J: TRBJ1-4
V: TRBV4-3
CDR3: CASSQDTQLNEKLFF
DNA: TGCGCCAGCAGCCAAGATACACAGCTTAATGAAAAACTGTTTTTT

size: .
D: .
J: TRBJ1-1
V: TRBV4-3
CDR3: CASSQESTNTEAFF
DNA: TGCGCCAGCAGCCAAGAGTCCACGAACACTGAAGCTTTCTTT

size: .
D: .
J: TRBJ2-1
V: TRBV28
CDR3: CASSQDSLEQFF
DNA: TGTGCCAGCAGTCAGGACAGTTTAGAGCAGTTCTTC

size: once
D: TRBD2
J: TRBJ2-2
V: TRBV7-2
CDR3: CASSLTPGREPFF
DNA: TGTGCCAGCAGCTTGACACCGGGGCGGGAGCCGTTTTTT

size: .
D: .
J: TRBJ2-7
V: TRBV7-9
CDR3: CATIHNYEQYF
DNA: TGTGCCACAATTCACAACTACGAGCAGTACTTC

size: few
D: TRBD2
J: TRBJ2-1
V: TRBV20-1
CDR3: CSARADGAGGPHEQFF
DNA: TGCAGTGCTAGGGCCGATGGAGCGGGGGGCCCCCATGAGCAGTTCTTC

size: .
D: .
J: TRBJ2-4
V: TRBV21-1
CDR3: CASSPARVAKNIQYF
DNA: TGTGCCAGCAGCCCCGCGCGGGTAGCCAAAAACATTCAGTACTTC

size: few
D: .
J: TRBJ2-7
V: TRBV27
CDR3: CASSLRPYSYEQYF
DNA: TGTGCCAGCAGTCTACGGCCGTACTCCTACGAGCAGTACTTC

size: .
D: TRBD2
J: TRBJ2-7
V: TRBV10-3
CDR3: CAISVASGGLSNEQYF
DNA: TGTGCCATCAGTGTGGCTAGCGGGGGGCTAAGCAATGAGCAGTACTTC

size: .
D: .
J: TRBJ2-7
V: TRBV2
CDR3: CASSVGGGVIHEQYF
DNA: TGTGCCAGCAGTGTAGGCGGGGGCGTGATCCACGAGCAGTACTTC

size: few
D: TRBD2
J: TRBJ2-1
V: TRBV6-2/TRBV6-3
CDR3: CASSYSSGGGASYNEQFF
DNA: TGTGCCAGCAGTTACTCTTCTGGGGGGGGAGCCTCCTACAATGAGCAGTTCTTC

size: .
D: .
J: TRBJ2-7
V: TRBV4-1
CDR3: CASSQENQLVQQYF
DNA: TGCGCCAGCAGCCAAGAAAATCAACTAGTTCAGCAGTACTTC

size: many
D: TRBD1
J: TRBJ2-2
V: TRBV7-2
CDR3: CASSLVDRDTGELFF
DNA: TGTGCCAGCAGCTTAGTCGACAGGGACACCGGGGAGCTGTTTTTT

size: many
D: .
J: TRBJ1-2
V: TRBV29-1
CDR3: CSVESRYGYTF
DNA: TGCAGCGTTGAATCGCGGTATGGCTACACCTTC

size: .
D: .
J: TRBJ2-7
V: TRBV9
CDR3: CASSVAGWSYEQYF
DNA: TGTGCCAGCAGCGTAGCCGGGTGGAGCTACGAGCAGTACTTC

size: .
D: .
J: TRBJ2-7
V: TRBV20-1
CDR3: CSTREAPYEQYF
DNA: TGCAGTACTAGAGAAGCACCCTACGAGCAGTACTTC

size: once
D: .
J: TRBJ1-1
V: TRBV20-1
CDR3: CSARPQAEAFF
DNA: TGCAGTGCCCGCCCGCAGGCTGAAGCTTTCTTT

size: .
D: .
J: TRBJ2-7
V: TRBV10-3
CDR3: CAISEDGAPLYEQYF
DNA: TGTGCCATCAGTGAGGACGGGGCTCCCCTCTACGAGCAGTACTTC

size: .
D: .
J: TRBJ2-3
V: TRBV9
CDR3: CASSSSGLYYTDTQYF
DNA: TGTGCCAGCAGCTCTTCCGGACTATATTACACAGATACGCAGTATTTT

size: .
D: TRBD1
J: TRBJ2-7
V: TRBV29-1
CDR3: CSVDRGQGNGEQYF
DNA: TGCAGCGTTGATAGAGGACAGGGCAATGGCGAGCAGTACTTC

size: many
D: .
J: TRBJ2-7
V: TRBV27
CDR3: CASSSAEGAQYF
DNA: TGTGCCAGCAGTTCCGCCGAGGGAGCGCAGTACTTC

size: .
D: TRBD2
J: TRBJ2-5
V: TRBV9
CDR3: CASSVDGTINNEQYF
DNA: TGTGCCAGCAGCGTAGATGGGACTATCAACAATGAGCAGTACTTC

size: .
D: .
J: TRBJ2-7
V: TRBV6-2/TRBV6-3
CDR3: CASTWTESSYNEQYF
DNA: TGTGCCAGCACCTGGACGGAGAGCTCCTACAATGAGCAGTACTTC

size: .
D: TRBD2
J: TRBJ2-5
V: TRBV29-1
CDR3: CSVYPTSGGGETQYF
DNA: TGCAGCGTCTACCCCACTAGCGGGGGAGGAGAGACCCAGTACTTC

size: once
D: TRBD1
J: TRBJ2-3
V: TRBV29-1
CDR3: CSADREATDTQYF
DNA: TGCAGCGCCGACAGGGAAGCCACAGATACGCAGTATTTT

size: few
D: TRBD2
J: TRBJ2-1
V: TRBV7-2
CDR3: CASSPSGGRNEQFF
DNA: TGTGCCAGCAGCCCTAGCGGGGGCCGCAATGAGCAGTTCTTC

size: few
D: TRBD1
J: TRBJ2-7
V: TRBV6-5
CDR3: CASSYLDREGGEQYF
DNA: TGTGCCAGCAGTTACCTTGACAGGGAAGGTGGCGAGCAGTACTTC

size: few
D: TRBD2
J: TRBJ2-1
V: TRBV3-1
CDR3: CASSTPPSGASYNEQFF
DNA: TGTGCCAGCAGCACCCCGCCTAGCGGAGCTTCCTACAATGAGCAGTTCTTC

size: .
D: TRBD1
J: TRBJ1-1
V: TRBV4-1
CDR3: CASSPENRGRVGNTEAFF
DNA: TGCGCCAGCAGCCCAGAAAACAGGGGGCGGGTTGGAAACACTGAAGCTTTCTTT

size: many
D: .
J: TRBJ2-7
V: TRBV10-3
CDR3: CAISDLGFDEQYF
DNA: TGTGCCATCAGTGATCTGGGTTTCGACGAGCAGTACTTC

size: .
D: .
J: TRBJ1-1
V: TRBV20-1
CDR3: CSARDLGDTEAFF
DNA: TGCAGTGCTAGAGATCTGGGAGACACTGAAGCTTTCTTT